The sequence of this T cell receptor (beta chain) was determined in a study of shared clonotypes between healthy human individuals. This CDR3 has 14 amino acids. Trimming pared 2 bases from V and 5 bases from J, leaving 15 bases between. In germline, CDR1 is GTSNPN, CDR2 SVGIG (reference sequence). Findings of the study overall: A limitation of the genetic and exposure-history diversity represented arose from few donors.

Positively selected for CCR7, the CD45RO-negative cells used as naive CD8 cells excluded terminally differentiated effector memory CD45RA+ cells. Recent vaccinations or acute infections were absent in the healthy HIV-negative adult donors. Assay: immunoSEQ multiplex PCR; the TCRdb copy retains only in-frame clones and omits some. Among approximately 720,000 clones listed, about 92% were seen once. Comments on this clone: Its antigen is unknown.

The chain recombines TRBV30 with TRBJ2-5, with D uncertain. The sequence came from a man under 40 in good health. The material sequenced was naive CD8+ T cells sorted from blood. CDR3 protein: CAWSQLGVGETQYF. CDR3 nucleotides: TGTGCCTGGAGTCAGCTTGGGGTCGGGGAGACCCAGTACTTC.